This T cell receptor (beta chain) was sequenced for a study of T cell responses to AZD1222 COVID-19 vaccine. This clone appeared a few times. Produced via immunoSEQ multiplex PCR; TCRdb's table is partial and in-frame only. This sample yields around 160,000 clones, of which about 91% are seen a single time; about 15% belongs to the top ten. Trimming left V 5 bases short and J 2 bases short, with 15 bases between. The CDR3 consists of 15 residues. Germline lookup yields CDR1 MDHEN and CDR2 SYDVKM. The rearrangement links TRBV28 to TRBJ1-1; D is possibly TRBD1 (5 bases). The receptor's source is an adult in good health. Sample: peripheral blood, taken on day 0 of AZD1222 vaccination. CDR3 nucleotide sequence: TGTGCCAGCAGTCTAGGGACGGAAGTAAACACTGAAGCTTTCTTT. Encoded protein: CASSLGTEVNTEAFF.